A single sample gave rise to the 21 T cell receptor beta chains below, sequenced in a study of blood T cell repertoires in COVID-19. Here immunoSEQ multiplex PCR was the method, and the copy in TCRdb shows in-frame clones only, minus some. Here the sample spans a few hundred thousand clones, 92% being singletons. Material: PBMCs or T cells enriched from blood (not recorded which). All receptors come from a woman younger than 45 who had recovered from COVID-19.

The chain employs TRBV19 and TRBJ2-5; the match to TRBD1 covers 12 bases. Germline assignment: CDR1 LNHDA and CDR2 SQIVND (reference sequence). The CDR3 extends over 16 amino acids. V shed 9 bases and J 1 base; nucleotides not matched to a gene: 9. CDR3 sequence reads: CARRTPGQGAQETQYF. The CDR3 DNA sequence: TGTGCCAGGCGGACTCCGGGACAGGGGGCCCAAGAGACCCAGTACTTC.

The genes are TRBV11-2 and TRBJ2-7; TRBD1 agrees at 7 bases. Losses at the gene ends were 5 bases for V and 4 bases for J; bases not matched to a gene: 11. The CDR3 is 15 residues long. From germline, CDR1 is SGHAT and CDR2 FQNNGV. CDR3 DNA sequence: TGTGCCAGCAGCCTGAGACAGGGCGGAGCGTACGAGCAGTACTTC. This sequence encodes CASSLRQGGAYEQYF.

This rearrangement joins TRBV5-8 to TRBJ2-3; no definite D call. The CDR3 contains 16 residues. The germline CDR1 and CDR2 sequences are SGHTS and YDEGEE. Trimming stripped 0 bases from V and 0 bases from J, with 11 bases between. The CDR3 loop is CASSLAYRSSTDTQYF. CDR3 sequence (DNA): TGTGCCAGCAGCTTGGCCTATAGGAGTAGCACAGATACGCAGTATTTT. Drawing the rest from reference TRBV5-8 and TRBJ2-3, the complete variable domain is EAGVTQSPTHLIKTRGQQATLRCSPISGHTSVYWYQQALGLGLQFLLWYDEGEERNRGNFPPRFSGRQFPNYSSELNVNALELEDSALYLCASSLAYRSSTDTQYFGPGTRLTVL.

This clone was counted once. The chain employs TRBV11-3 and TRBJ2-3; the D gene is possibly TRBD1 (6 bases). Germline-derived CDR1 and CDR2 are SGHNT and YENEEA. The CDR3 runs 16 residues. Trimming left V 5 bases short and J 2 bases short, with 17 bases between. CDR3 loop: CASSPRTGSYTDTQYF. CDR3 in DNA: TGTGCCAGCAGCCCACGTACAGGGAGTTACACAGATACGCAGTATTTT.

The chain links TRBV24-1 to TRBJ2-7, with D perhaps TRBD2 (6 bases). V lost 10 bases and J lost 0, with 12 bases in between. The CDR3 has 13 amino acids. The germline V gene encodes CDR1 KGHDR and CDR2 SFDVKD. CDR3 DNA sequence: TGTGCCACATCGGGGGAAAGCTCCTACGAGCAGTACTTC. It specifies CATSGESSYEQYF.

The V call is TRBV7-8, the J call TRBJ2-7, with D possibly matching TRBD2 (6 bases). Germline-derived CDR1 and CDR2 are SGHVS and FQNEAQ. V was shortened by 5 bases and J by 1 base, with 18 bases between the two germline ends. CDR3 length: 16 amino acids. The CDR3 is CASSPRRAGASYEQYF. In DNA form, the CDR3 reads TGTGCCAGCAGCCCCCGGCGAGCGGGTGCGTCCTACGAGCAGTACTTC.

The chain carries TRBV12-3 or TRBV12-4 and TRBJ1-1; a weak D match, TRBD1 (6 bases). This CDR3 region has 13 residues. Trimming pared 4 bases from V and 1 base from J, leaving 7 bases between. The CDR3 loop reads CASSSQGNTEAFF. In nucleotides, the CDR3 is TGTGCCAGCAGTTCACAGGGGAACACTGAAGCTTTCTTT.

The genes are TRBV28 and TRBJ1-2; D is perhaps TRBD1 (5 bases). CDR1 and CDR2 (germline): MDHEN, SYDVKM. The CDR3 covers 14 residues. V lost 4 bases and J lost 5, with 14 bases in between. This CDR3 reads CASSSTRVRYGYTF. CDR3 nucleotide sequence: TGTGCCAGCAGTTCCACCAGGGTTAGGTATGGCTACACCTTC.

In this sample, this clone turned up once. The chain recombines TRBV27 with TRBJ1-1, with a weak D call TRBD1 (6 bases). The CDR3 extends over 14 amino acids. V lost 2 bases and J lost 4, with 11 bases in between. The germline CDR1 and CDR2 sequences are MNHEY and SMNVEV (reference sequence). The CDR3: CASSLQGSSTEAFF. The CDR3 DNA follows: TGTGCCAGCAGTTTACAGGGGTCTTCCACTGAAGCTTTCTTT.

CDR3 residues: CASKEYVEQFF. DNA of the CDR3: TGCGCCAGCAAAGAGTACGTTGAGCAGTTCTTC. V is TRBV5-1 and J is TRBJ2-1, with D unresolved. The CDR3 is 11 residues long. Germline CDR1 and CDR2: SGHRS and YFSETQ. Trimming took 6 bases from V and 9 from J, leaving 10 bases between them.

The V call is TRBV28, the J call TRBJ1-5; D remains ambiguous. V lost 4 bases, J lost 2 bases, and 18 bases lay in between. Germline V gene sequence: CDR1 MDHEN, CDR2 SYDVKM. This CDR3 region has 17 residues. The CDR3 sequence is CASSSRGVQTRNQPQHF. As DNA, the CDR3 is TGTGCCAGCAGTTCCCGCGGGGTACAAACACGCAATCAGCCCCAGCATTTT.

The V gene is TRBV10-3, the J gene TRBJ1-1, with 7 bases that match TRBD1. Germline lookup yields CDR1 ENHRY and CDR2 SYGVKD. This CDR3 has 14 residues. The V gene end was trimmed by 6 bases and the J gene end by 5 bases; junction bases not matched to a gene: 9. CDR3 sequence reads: CAIRSSQQGTEAFF. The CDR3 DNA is TGTGCCATCAGGAGTTCACAACAGGGGACTGAAGCTTTCTTT.

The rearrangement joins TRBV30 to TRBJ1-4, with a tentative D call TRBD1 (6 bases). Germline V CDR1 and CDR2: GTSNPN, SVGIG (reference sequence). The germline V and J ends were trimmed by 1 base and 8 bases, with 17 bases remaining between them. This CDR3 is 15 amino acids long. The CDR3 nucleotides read TGTGCCTGGAGTGCCGGGACACCTAAGGGGGAAAAACTGTTTTTT. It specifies CAWSAGTPKGEKLFF.

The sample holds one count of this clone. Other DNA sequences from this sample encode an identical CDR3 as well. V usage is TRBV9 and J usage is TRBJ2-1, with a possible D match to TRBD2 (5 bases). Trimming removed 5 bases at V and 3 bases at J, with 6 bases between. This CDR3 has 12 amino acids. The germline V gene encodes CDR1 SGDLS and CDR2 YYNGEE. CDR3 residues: CASSAGYNEQFF. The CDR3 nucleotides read TGTGCCAGCAGTGCGGGCTACAATGAGCAGTTCTTC.

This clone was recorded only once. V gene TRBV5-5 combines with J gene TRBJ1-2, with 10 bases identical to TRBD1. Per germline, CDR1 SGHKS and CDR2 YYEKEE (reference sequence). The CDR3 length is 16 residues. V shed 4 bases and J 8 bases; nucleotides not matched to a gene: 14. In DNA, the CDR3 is TGTGCCAGCAGCAGACCCGGGACAGGGGCCTATTTAGGCTACACCTTC. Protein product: CASSRPGTGAYLGYTF.

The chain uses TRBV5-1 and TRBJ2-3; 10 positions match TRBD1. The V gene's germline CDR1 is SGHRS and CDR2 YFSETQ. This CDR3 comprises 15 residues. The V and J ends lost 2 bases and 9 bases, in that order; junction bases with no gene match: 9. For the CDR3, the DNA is TGCGCCAGCAGCTTTACTCCGGACAGGGGGGGGACGCAGTATTTT. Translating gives CASSFTPDRGGTQYF.

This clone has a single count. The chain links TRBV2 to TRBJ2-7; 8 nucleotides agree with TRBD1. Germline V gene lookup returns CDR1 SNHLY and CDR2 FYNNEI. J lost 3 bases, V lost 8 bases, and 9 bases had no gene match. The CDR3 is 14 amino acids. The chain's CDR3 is CASSQRQGFYEQYF. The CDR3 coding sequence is TGTGCCAGCTCCCAGAGACAGGGGTTCTACGAGCAGTACTTC. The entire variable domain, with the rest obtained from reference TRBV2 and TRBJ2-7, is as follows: EPEVTQTPSHQVTQMGQEVILRCVPISNHLYFYWYRQILGQKVEFLVSFYNNEISEKSEIFDDQFSVERPDGSNFTLKIRSTKLEDSAMYFCASSQRQGFYEQYFGPGTRLTVT.

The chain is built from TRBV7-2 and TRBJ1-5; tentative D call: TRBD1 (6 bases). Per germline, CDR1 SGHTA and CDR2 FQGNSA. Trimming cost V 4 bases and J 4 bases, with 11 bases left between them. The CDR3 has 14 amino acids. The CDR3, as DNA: TGTGCCAGCAGCTCGCAGGGGCTGAATCAGCCCCAGCATTTT. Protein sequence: CASSSQGLNQPQHF.

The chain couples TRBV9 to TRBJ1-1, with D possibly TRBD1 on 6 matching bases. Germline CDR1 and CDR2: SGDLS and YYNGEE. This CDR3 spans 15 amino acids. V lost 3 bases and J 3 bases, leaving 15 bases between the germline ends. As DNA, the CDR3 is TGTGCCAGCAGCGAAAAGGGGGAGTACGACACTGAAGCTTTCTTT. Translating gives CASSEKGEYDTEAFF. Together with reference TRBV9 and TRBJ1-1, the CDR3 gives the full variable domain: DSGVTQTPKHLITATGQRVTLRCSPRSGDLSVYWYQQSLDQGLQFLIQYYNGEERAKGNILERFSAQQFPDLHSELNLSSLELGDSALYFCASSEKGEYDTEAFFGQGTRLTVV.

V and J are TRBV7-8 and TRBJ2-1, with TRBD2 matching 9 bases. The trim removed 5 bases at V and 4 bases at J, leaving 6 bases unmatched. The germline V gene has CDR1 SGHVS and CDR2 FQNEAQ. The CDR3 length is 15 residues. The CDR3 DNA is TGTGCCAGCAGCCGAGGACTAGCGTTGTACAATGAGCAGTTCTTC. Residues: CASSRGLALYNEQFF.

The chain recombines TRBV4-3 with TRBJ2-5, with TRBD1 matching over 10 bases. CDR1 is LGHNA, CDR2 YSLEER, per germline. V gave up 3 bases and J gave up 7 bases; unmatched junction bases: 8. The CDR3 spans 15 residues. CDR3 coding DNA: TGCGCCAGCAGCCAGATGACAGGGGGCGCAGGGACCCAGTACTTC. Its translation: CASSQMTGGAGTQYF.